This T cell receptor beta chain was sequenced during a study of blood T cells in healthy people across ages. PCR was performed a second time for about 6 to 11 cycles using a sample-barcoded 5' primer and a J-beta primer mix. TCRdb re-analysed the 5' RACE reads in MiXCR, keeping a single row per CDR3 protein. The sample contains hundreds of thousands of distinct CDR3 sequences, more than 25% of which appear only once. Staff drew approximately 9.7 milliliters of peripheral blood from each donor. This CDR3 is 14 amino acids long. Germline V gene sequence: CDR1 SGHTA, CDR2 FQGNSA. Concerning this clonotype itself: Its target is unknown.

General study findings and limits: TCR beta diversity was tightly associated with the proportion of naive T cells.

The clonotype originates from a woman older than 75 in good health. The gene calls are TRBV7-2 and TRBJ2-7; no definite D call. The DNA matches TRBJ2-5 better at its end, which makes the J call doubtful. Sequenced sample: blood. CDR3 protein: CASSRKSGLETQYF. The CDR3 nucleotides read TGTGCCAGCAGCAGAAAGTCCGGCTTAGAGACCCAGTACTTC.